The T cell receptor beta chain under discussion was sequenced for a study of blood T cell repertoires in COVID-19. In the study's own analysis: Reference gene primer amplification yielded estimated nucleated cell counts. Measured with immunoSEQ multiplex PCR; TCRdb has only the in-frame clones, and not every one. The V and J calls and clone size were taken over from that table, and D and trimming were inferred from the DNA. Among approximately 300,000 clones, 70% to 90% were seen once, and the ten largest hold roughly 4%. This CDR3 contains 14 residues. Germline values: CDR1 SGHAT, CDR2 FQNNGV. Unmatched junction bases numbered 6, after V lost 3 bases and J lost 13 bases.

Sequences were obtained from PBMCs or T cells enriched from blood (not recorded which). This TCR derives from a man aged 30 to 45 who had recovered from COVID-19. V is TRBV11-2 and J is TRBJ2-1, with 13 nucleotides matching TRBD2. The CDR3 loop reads CASSFGLAGEEQFF. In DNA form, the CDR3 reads TGTGCCAGCAGCTTCGGACTAGCGGGAGAGGAACAGTTCTTC.